Sequencing of this T cell receptor (beta chain) was carried out in a study of T cell repertoires in cytomegalovirus infection. Study context: Public signatures in TCR beta pointed to CMV infection and matching HLA type.

This clonotype was detected only a few times. Its matching antigen is unknown. Overall study results and limits: The ex vivo response was dominated by HLA-C-restricted CMV-specific TCR beta clonotypes.

Germline values: CDR1 SGHVS, CDR2 FNYEAQ. This CDR3 contains 15 residues. The V gene end was trimmed by 3 bases and the J gene end by 3 bases; junction bases not matched to a gene: 8. TCRdb recomputed calls from the reads with MiXCR, one row per CDR3 protein. The data show some 900,000 distinct CDR3 sequences, with less than 35% seen just once and under 15% held by the top ten. This receptor was taken from a human donor in good health (CMV status not recorded). Some clones in this sample may be carry-over from other donors' samples. The source material was cultured CD8+ T cells from PBMCs, sampled from culture after CMV antigen stimulation. The chain combines TRBV7-6 with TRBJ2-7, with TRBD2 matching over 7 bases. CDR3 loop: CASSLIGGMNYEQYF. The DNA for the CDR3 is TGTGCCAGCAGCTTGATCGGGGGGATGAACTACGAGCAGTACTTC. The variable domain in full, with the rest retrieved from reference TRBV7-6 and TRBJ2-7, is GAGVSQSPRYKVTKRGQDVALRCDPISGHVSLYWYRQALGQGPEFLTYFNYEAQQDKSGLPNDRFSAERPEGSISTLTIQRTEQRDSAMYRCASSLIGGMNYEQYFGPGTRLTVT.